This T cell receptor (beta chain) was identified in a study of long-term antiretroviral therapy in people with HIV. Study-wide points: The data indicate that diversity increased after ART but remained below transplant donor controls. Data on ART adherence, viral resistance or therapy changes were unavailable. Clonotypes expanded prior to ART showed repertoire dominance at all sampled time points.

Version v3.0 of the immunoSEQ assay was performed at survey level. The protocol was immunoSEQ multiplex PCR, while the TCRdb copy is restricted to in-frame clones and leaves out a portion. The sample yields tens of thousands of clones, approximately 90% seen once. Every HIV-positive participant received treatment in the United States. V was pared by 3 bases and J by 0 bases, with 15 bases between. The CDR3 is 16 amino acids. Germline CDR1 reads MNHEY; CDR2 reads SMNVEV (reference sequence). In regard to this clone: The antigen remains undetermined.

This TCR was recovered from a middle-aged man with HIV. The sample here was unsorted PBMCs, taken more than 2.6 years after starting antiretroviral therapy. The chain couples TRBV27 to TRBJ2-7; D might be TRBD2 (6 bases). The CDR3 DNA sequence: TGTGCCAGCAGTTTCAAACGGAGGGGAAGCTCCTACGAGCAGTACTTC. It codes for CASSFKRRGSSYEQYF.